This T cell receptor (beta chain) is from a study of monozygotic twins with inflammatory bowel disease. Concerning this clonotype itself: Its antigen remains unknown.

The germline gives CDR1 LNHDA, CDR2 SQIVND (reference sequence). CDR3 size: 18 residues. Regarding the study as a whole: The analysis yielded no support for one strong signal or clonotype associated with IBD.

Molecular identifiers with 6-nucleotide sample barcodes were added during cDNA synthesis via template switching. The study subjected TCRalpha and TCRbeta cDNA to two nested PCRs of approximately 16 and 10 cycles. From its re-call of the 5' RACE reads, TCRdb lists each CDR3 protein once, without DNA. The repertoire table contains more than 300,000 distinct CDR3 sequences. The chain recombines TRBV19 with TRBJ2-1; the D call from TCRdb, TRBD1, cannot be confirmed without DNA. Material for sequencing was blood. The sequence was obtained from a human donor with ulcerative colitis or Crohn's disease, or a healthy co-twin of an affected twin (not recorded which). The CDR3 spells CASSIDRTIAGARDEQFF.